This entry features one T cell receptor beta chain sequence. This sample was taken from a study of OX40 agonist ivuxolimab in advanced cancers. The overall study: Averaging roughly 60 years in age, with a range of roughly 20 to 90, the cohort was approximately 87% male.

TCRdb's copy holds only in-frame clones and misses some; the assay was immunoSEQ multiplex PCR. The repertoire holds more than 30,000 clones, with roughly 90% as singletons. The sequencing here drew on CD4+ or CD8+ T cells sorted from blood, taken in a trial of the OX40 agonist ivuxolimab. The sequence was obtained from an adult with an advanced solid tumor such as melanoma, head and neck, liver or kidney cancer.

The CDR3 is CASSQDSEGYTF. The CDR3, as DNA: TGCGCCAGCAGCCAAGATTCAGAGGGCTACACCTTC. V gene TRBV4-3 combines with J gene TRBJ1-2; the D is unclear. This CDR3 has 12 residues. The V end lost 0 bases, the J end lost 8 bases, and 7 bases lay between the germline ends. Germline V CDR1 and CDR2: LGHNA, YSLEER.